This T cell receptor beta chain comes out of a study of shared clonotypes between healthy human individuals. Background on the study: Samples came from two female and three male donors aged 18 to 49. CD4 naive and memory got three plates each, CD8 naive two, CD8 memory one. General observations from the study: The four-donor shared clonotypes exceeded non-shared clonotypes in generation probability, with non-shared ones scoring lower.

With regard to this clone: Its antigen remains unidentified.

Terminally differentiated effector memory CD45RA+ cells were excluded from the naive CD8 cells, which were CD45RO-negative and positively selected for CCR7. The V end lost 5 bases, the J end lost 9 bases, and 11 bases lay between the germline ends. This CDR3 region has 12 residues. Germline assignment: CDR1 LNHDA and CDR2 SQIVND (reference sequence). In the authors' workflow: Filtering was not the same, since immunoSEQ gave junction-only sequences without quality scores. Only in-frame clones appear in the TCRdb table, and some are missing; sequencing was by immunoSEQ multiplex PCR. D and trimming come from the DNA, and the V and J calls and clone size come from that table. The sample lists around 700,000 clones, just over 90% occurring once.

The sequence was obtained from a young man in good health. The source material was naive CD8+ T cells sorted from blood. V and J are TRBV19 and TRBJ2-1; D gene unclear. The CDR3 nucleotides are TGTGCCAGTAGTCTCCTGGGCAGTGAGCAGTTCTTC. Its translation is CASSLLGSEQFF.